This T cell receptor beta chain was captured by sequencing in a study of technical replicates of blood from a handful of donors. This CDR3 region has 13 residues. Trimming took 10 bases from V and 5 from J, leaving 15 bases between them. From germline, CDR1 is MNHEY and CDR2 SVGAGI. Repertoires were generated with immunoSEQ multiplex PCR, while TCRdb's copy carries only in-frame clones and drops some. The sample has 80,000 to 90,000 clones; 94% are singletons. The chain recombines TRBV6-5 with TRBJ2-1; maybe TRBD1 (6 bases). The sample consisted of T cells isolated from PBMCs. The TCR comes from a human donor in good health. The CDR3 loop is CATRGAGDNEQFF. The DNA of the CDR3 is TGTGCCACCCGAGGGGCAGGGGACAATGAGCAGTTCTTC.